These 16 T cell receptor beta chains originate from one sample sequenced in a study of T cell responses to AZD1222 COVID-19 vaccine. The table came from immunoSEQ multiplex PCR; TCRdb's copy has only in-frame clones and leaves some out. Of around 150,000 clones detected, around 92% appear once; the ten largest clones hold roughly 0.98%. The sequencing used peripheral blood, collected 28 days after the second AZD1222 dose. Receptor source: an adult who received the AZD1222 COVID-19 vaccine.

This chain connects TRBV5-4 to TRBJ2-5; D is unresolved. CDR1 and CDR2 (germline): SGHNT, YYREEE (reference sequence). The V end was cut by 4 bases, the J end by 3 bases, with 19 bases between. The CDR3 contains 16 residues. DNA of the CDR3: TGTGCCAGCAGCGCCCCGGGTCCATTGAAAGAAGAGACCCAGTACTTC. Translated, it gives CASSAPGPLKEETQYF.

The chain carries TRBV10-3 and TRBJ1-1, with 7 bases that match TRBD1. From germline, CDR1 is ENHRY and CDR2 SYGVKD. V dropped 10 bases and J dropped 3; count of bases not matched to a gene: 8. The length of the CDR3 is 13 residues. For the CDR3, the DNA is TGTGCCACCCGACAGGGATTGGACACTGAAGCTTTCTTT. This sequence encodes CATRQGLDTEAFF.

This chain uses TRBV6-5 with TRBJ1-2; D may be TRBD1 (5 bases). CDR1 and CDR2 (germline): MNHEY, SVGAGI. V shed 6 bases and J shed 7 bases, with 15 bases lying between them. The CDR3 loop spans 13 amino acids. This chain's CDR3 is CASSREGSRGYTF. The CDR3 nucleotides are TGTGCCAGCAGCCGGGAGGGGAGTCGTGGCTACACCTTC.

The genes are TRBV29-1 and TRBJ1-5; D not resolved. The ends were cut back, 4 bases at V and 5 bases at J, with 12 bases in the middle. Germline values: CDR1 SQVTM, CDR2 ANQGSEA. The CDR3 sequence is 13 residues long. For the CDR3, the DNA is TGCAGCGTTGCAGGCGGTGTGGATCAGCCCCAGCATTTT. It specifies CSVAGGVDQPQHF.

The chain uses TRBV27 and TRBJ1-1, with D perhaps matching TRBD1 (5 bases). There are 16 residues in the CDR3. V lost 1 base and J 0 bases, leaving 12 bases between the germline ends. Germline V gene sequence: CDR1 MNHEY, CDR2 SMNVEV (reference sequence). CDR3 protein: CASSLYTGRVNTEAFF. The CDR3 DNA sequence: TGTGCCAGCAGTTTATATACAGGAAGGGTGAACACTGAAGCTTTCTTT.

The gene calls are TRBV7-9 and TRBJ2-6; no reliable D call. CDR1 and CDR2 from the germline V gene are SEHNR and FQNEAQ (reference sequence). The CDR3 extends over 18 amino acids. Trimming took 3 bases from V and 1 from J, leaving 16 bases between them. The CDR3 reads CASSFYLAATSGANVLTF. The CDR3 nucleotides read TGTGCCAGCAGCTTCTATTTGGCAGCAACTTCTGGGGCCAACGTCCTGACTTTC.

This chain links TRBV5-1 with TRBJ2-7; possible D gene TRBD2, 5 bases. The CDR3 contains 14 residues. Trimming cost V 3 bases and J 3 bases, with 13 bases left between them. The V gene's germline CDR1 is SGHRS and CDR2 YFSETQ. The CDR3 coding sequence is TGCGCCAGCAGCTATAGACGGGATCTCTACGAGCAGTACTTC. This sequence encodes CASSYRRDLYEQYF.

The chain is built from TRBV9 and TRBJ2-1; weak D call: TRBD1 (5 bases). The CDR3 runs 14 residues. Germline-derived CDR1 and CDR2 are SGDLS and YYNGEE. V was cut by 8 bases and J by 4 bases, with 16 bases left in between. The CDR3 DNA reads TGTGCCAGTCAGGGTTTAGGAAGTTACAATGAGCAGTTCTTC. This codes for CASQGLGSYNEQFF.

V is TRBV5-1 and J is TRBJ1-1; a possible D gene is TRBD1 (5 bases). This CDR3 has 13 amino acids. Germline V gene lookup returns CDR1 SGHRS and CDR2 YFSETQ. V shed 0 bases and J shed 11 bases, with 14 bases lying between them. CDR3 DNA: TGCGCCAGCAGCTTGGACGGTAGGGGTCAGGCTTTCTTT. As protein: CASSLDGRGQAFF.

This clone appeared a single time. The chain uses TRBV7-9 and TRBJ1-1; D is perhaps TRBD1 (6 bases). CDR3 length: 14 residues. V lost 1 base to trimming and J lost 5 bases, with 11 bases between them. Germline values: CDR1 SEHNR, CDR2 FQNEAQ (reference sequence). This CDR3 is CASSLGGARTEAFF. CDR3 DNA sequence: TGTGCCAGCAGCTTAGGGGGGGCTAGGACTGAAGCTTTCTTT.

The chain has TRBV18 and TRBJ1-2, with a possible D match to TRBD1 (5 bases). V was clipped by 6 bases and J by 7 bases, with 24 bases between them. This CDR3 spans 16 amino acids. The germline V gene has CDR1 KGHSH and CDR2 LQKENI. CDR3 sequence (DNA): TGTGCCAGCTCCCCGCTCGGCACCCAGGGAGCCCTTGGCTACACCTTC. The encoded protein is CASSPLGTQGALGYTF.

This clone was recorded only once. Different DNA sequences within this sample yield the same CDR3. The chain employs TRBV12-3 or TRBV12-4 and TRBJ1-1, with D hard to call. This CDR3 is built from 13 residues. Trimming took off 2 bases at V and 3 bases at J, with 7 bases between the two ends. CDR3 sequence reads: CASSLTGDTEAFF. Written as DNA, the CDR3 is TGTGCCAGCAGTTTAACCGGGGACACTGAAGCTTTCTTT.

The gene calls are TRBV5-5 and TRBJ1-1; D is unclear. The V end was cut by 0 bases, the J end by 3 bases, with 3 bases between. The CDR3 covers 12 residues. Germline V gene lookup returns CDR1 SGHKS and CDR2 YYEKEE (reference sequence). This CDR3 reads CASSLGYTEAFF. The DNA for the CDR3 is TGTGCCAGCAGCTTGGGATACACTGAAGCTTTCTTT. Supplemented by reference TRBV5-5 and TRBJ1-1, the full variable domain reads DAGVTQSPTHLIKTRGQQVTLRCSPISGHKSVSWYQQVLGQGPQFIFQYYEKEERGRGNFPDRFSARQFPNYSSELNVNALLLGDSALYLCASSLGYTEAFFGQGTRLTVV.

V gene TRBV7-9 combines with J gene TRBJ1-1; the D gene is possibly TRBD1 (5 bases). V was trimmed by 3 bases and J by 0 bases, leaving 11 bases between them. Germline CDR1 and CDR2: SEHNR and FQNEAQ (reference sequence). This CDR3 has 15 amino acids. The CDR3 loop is CASSLGQGMNTEAFF. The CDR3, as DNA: TGTGCCAGCAGCTTGGGGCAGGGTATGAACACTGAAGCTTTCTTT.

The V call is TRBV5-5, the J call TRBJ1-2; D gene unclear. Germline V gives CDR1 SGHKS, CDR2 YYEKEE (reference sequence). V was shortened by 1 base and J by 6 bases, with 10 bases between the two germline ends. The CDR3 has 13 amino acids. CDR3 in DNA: TGTGCCAGCAGCTTGTGGCCAGAAAATGGCTACACCTTC. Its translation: CASSLWPENGYTF.

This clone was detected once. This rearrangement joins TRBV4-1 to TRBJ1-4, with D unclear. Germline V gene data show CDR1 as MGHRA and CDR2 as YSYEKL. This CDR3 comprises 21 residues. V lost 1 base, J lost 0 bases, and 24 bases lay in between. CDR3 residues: CASSQGAWVMEPPSTNEKLFF. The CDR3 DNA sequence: TGCGCCAGCAGCCAAGGGGCCTGGGTGATGGAACCCCCCTCAACTAATGAAAAACTGTTTTTT.